Below, 8 T cell receptor beta chains from the same sample are listed, as sequenced in a study of control samples from healthy donors and cancer patients. Assay: immunoSEQ multiplex PCR; the TCRdb copy retains only in-frame clones and omits some. The sample lists approximately 120,000 clones; roughly 90% were seen once. The material sequenced was blood. These receptors were collected from a woman in her forties or fifties in good health.

This clone was seen ten or more times. This sequence joins TRBV27 and TRBJ1-6; TRBD1 aligns across 9 bases. The CDR3 totals 14 residues. The V and J ends lost 5 bases and 8 bases, in that order; junction bases with no gene match: 4. Germline CDR1 reads MNHEY; CDR2 reads SMNVEV (reference sequence). CDR3 DNA: TGTGCCAGCAGTAAACAGGGGGCGGATTCACCCCTCCACTTT. This encodes CASSKQGADSPLHF.

The rearrangement joins TRBV7-8 to TRBJ2-5; unclear D gene. This CDR3 comprises 13 residues. Germline V lookup: CDR1 SGHVS, CDR2 FQNEAQ. V gave up 1 base and J gave up 4 bases, with 7 bases separating them. CDR3 DNA sequence: TGTGCCAGCAGCTTAGTGAAGGTAGAGACCCAGTACTTC. It yields the protein CASSLVKVETQYF.

The chain combines TRBV5-4 with TRBJ2-1; no clear D gene. Germline V gives CDR1 SGHNT, CDR2 YYREEE (reference sequence). V was shortened by 1 base and J by 10 bases, with 9 bases between the two germline ends. The CDR3 extends over 12 amino acids. The DNA of the CDR3 is TGTGCCAGCAGCTTGTGGGTTGGCGAGCAGTTCTTC. Protein: CASSLWVGEQFF.

This chain links TRBV6-1 with TRBJ1-2, with no clear D. Germline-derived CDR1 and CDR2 are MNHNS and SASEGT. The CDR3 consists of 14 residues. Trimming took 3 bases from V and 4 from J, leaving 12 bases between them. This CDR3 is CASSEWLNSYGYTF. In nucleotides, the CDR3 is TGTGCCAGCAGTGAGTGGCTGAATTCCTATGGCTACACCTTC.

The CDR3 is CASSVAWGGGQETQYF. The DNA of the CDR3 is TGTGCCAGCAGCGTAGCTTGGGGGGGCGGCCAAGAGACCCAGTACTTC. The V and J genes are TRBV9 and TRBJ2-5, with D possibly matching TRBD2 (7 bases). The V and J ends lost 0 bases and 1 base respectively, with 13 bases between them. This CDR3 is 16 amino acids long. Per germline, CDR1 SGDLS and CDR2 YYNGEE.

This clone was recorded only once. One junction end disagrees with the germline gene, perhaps due to a read error. This chain connects TRBV5-1 to TRBJ1-1; 7 positions match TRBD1. Germline V CDR1 and CDR2: SGHRS, YFSETQ. The CDR3 has 12 residues. Here the CDR3 DNA reads TGCGCCAGCAGCGATGGACAGGTTACCTCCTCGTTT. Residues: CASSDGQVTSSF.

The chain is built from TRBV7-8 and TRBJ2-7; D not resolved. The CDR3 runs 11 residues. The germline V gene has CDR1 SGHVS and CDR2 FQNEAQ. The V and J ends lost 0 bases and 6 bases respectively, with 3 bases between them. For the CDR3, the DNA is TGTGCCAGCAGCTTAGCTCGCGAGCAGTACTTC. This sequence encodes CASSLAREQYF.

This clone was observed a few times. The gene calls are TRBV5-4 and TRBJ1-6; TRBD1 might be the D (5 bases). Germline CDR1 reads SGHNT; CDR2 reads YYREEE (reference sequence). V lost 4 bases to trimming and J lost 6 bases, with 14 bases between them. The CDR3 sequence is 15 residues long. The DNA of the CDR3 is TGTGCCAGCAGCGGGGCCGGACGGACTAATTCACCCCTCCACTTT. It codes for CASSGAGRTNSPLHF.